Listed below are T cell receptor beta chains from one sample, sequenced in a study of CDR3 diversity in severe acne. Via MiXCR, TCRdb re-called the PCR reads, giving one row per CDR3 protein. The data show roughly 100,000 distinct CDR3 sequences, 45% to 60% seen once. Sequencing was done on a sample of blood. Source of these receptors: a male donor with acne. CDR3s include the opening cysteine and the closing phenylalanine or tryptophan. A D gene is named only where the DNA matches it firmly. Clone size is stated in some rows and not others, as once, few, many or a class when expanded.

v_call	j_call	d_call	clone_size	cdr3_nt	cdr3_aa
TRBV29-1	TRBJ2-6	.	once	TGCAGCGTTGAAGACAGGGATTTATTCTCTGGGGCCAACGTCCTGACTTTC	CSVEDRDLFSGANVLTF
TRBV11-1	TRBJ1-2	TRBD1	.	TGTGCCAGCAGCTGGGGACAGGGGCTGAGCGGCTACACCTTC	CASSWGQGLSGYTF
TRBV29-1	TRBJ2-5	TRBD1	few	TGCAGCGTGCGGACAGGGCTGGAAGAGACCCAGTACTTC	CSVRTGLEETQYF
TRBV7-9	TRBJ2-1	.	.	TGTGCCAGCAGCTTAGGAGGGCCTCGTGGAAACACACACCAGCGCGGAGCCTACAATGAGCAGTTCTTC	CASSLGGPRGNTHQRGAYNEQFF
TRBV5-4	TRBJ2-7	TRBD2	.	TGTGCCAGCAGACCCGGGACTAGCGGGTCCGGGGAGCTGTACTTC	CASRPGTSGSGELYF
TRBV7-2	TRBJ2-7	TRBD2	few	TGTGCCAGCAGCATCGCGCGGGGGGGCATCTACGAGCAGTACTTC	CASSIARGGIYEQYF
TRBV7-9	TRBJ2-3	TRBD2	.	TGTGCCAGCAGCTCCTCGCCCGGGGCCACTAGCGGGAGTACAGATACGCAGTATTTT	CASSSSPGATSGSTDTQYF
TRBV6-1	TRBJ2-7	.	many	TGTGCCAGCAGTCAGAGCGAGGGGAGGAAGTCCTACGAGCAGTACTTC	CASSQSEGRKSYEQYF
TRBV13	TRBJ1-6	.	.	TGTGCCAGCAGCCCCAGGGTAGAGGATTCACCCCTCCACTTT	CASSPRVEDSPLHF
TRBV12-3/TRBV12-4	TRBJ1-6	.	few	TGTGCCAGCAGTGGGTCACTGTTCGGATCACCCCTCCACTTT	CASSGSLFGSPLHF
TRBV9	TRBJ2-2	TRBD2	.	TGTGCCAGCAGCGATAGCGGGAGTAGTATCACCGGGGAGCTGTTTTTT	CASSDSGSSITGELFF
TRBV7-9	TRBJ2-2	.	.	TGTGCCAGCAGCTTAGCCCCGGGACCCCTGAACACCGGGGAGCTGTTTTTT	CASSLAPGPLNTGELFF
TRBV4-1	TRBJ2-5	.	many	TGCGCCAGCAGCCAGACGGCCACGGAGACCCAGTACTTC	CASSQTATETQYF
TRBV7-3	TRBJ2-7	.	.	TGTGCCAGCAGCTTAGGGCTGAACTACGAGCAGTACTTC	CASSLGLNYEQYF
TRBV6-5	TRBJ1-6	.	.	TGTGCCAGCCGCCAAGGGCAGGGTTCACCCCTCCACTTT	CASRQGQGSPLHF
TRBV20-1	TRBJ1-2	TRBD1	.	TGCAGTGCTGTGCGGGACAGGGGTCTCTATGGCTACACCTTC	CSAVRDRGLYGYTF
TRBV11-1	TRBJ2-3	.	.	TGTGCCAGCAGGTTACCGGGACCTGGGGAGTGGGATACGCAGTATTTT	CASRLPGPGEWDTQYF
TRBV2	TRBJ1-2	.	.	TGTGCCAGCAGTCTCGACAGATCAGCTCGGTATGGCTACACCTTC	CASSLDRSARYGYTF
TRBV4-1	TRBJ1-2	.	few	TGCGCCAGCAGCACCAGACAGACCAGTTTCTATGGCTACACCTTC	CASSTRQTSFYGYTF
TRBV6-4	TRBJ2-7	TRBD1	.	TGTGCCAGTACCCGGGACAGGGTCTCCGAGCAGTACTTC	CASTRDRVSEQYF
TRBV2	TRBJ1-1	TRBD1	.	TGTGCCAGAAAGACAGGGACGAACACTGAAGCTTTCTTT	CARKTGTNTEAFF
TRBV30	TRBJ1-5	TRBD1	many	TGTGCCTGGAGATTACAGGGGAATCAGCCCCAGCATTTT	CAWRLQGNQPQHF
TRBV5-1	TRBJ1-2	TRBD1	many	TGCGCCAGCAGCCCAAGACTAGGACAGGGGTCTAGCTACACCTTC	CASSPRLGQGSSYTF
TRBV7-8	TRBJ2-1	TRBD2	few	TGTGCCAGCAGCAAACCTAGCGGGAGTTCCGGTGAGCAGTTCTTC	CASSKPSGSSGEQFF
TRBV2	TRBJ2-1	TRBD1	many	TGTGCCAGCGGTGGAGCGCGGGACAGGGACTACAATGAGCAGTTCTTC	CASGGARDRDYNEQFF
TRBV27	TRBJ2-7	TRBD1	few	TGTGCCAGCAGTCGCGTAGGGGGCCTCTACGAGCAGTACTTC	CASSRVGGLYEQYF
TRBV6-5	TRBJ1-5	.	many	TGTGCCAGCCATACAGGGACGGGCAATCAGCCCCAGCATTTT	CASHTGTGNQPQHF
TRBV7-3	TRBJ2-2	TRBD2	.	TGTGCCAGCAGCTTAACAACTAGCGGGAGGAACACCGGGGAGCTGTTTTTT	CASSLTTSGRNTGELFF
TRBV7-2	TRBJ1-5	.	.	TGTGCCAGCAGCTTTATGGGGACCCCAAGGGTTCAGCCCCAGCATTTT	CASSFMGTPRVQPQHF